These T cell receptor beta chains were read from a single sample in a study of blood T cell repertoires in COVID-19. Some clones are missing from TCRdb's copy, which holds only in-frame ones; the method was immunoSEQ multiplex PCR. Of 320,000 or so clones detected, roughly 84% appear once; the ten largest clones hold 0.9% to 1.2%. What was sequenced was PBMCs or T cells enriched from blood (not recorded which). All receptors derive from a woman younger than 45 who had recovered from COVID-19. Both conserved end residues are part of each CDR3. A D gene is named only where the DNA matches it firmly. A row's size may be missing; if present it is once, few, many or a size class.

TRBJ2-7 - - TRBV12-3/TRBV12-4 CASSPLQGWEQYF TGTGCCAGCAGTCCGCTACAGGGTTGGGAGCAGTACTTC
TRBJ1-1 - - TRBV18 CASSPARLGRNTEAFF TGTGCCAGCTCACCAGCCAGGCTCGGGAGGAACACTGAAGCTTTCTTT
TRBJ1-1 - - TRBV4-1 CASSQVGQQNTEAFF TGCGCCAGCAGCCAAGTCGGACAGCAGAACACTGAAGCTTTCTTT
TRBJ2-5 TRBD2 - TRBV9 CASSVGASGEETQYF TGTGCCAGCAGCGTAGGGGCTAGCGGGGAAGAGACCCAGTACTTC
TRBJ2-2 TRBD1 - TRBV27 CASSSGQGANTGELFF TGTGCCAGCAGTTCGGGACAGGGGGCGAACACCGGGGAGCTGTTTTTT
TRBJ1-1 TRBD1 few TRBV6-1 CASSEMTGVFNTEAFF TGTGCCAGCAGTGAAATGACAGGGGTATTCAACACTGAAGCTTTCTTT
TRBJ2-3 - once TRBV9 CASSVRLSTDTQYF TGTGCCAGCAGCGTACGTCTCAGCACAGATACGCAGTATTTT
TRBJ2-7 - - TRBV10-2 CASRPVGVRYEQYF TGCGCCAGCAGACCCGTAGGGGTCCGATACGAGCAGTACTTC
TRBJ1-1 - few TRBV13 CASSLGGFGGRNTEAFF TGTGCCAGCAGCTTAGGGGGTTTCGGGGGACGTAACACTGAAGCTTTCTTT
TRBJ2-3 TRBD2 - TRBV5-4 CASSRGAGGGTDTQYF TGTGCCAGCAGCCGGGGAGCGGGGGGGGGCACAGATACGCAGTATTTT
TRBJ1-6 - once TRBV28 CASSLTGNSYNSPLHF TGTGCCAGCAGTTTAACAGGAAACTCCTATAATTCACCCCTCCACTTT
TRBJ1-4 - - TRBV27 CASSLSIRENNEKLFF TGTGCCAGCAGTTTATCTATTCGAGAGAATAATGAAAAACTGTTTTTT
TRBJ1-6 - once TRBV3-1/TRBV3-2 CASSQGPVVYNSPLHF TGTGCCAGCAGCCAAGGGCCAGTTGTTTATAATTCACCCCTCCACTTT
TRBJ2-7 TRBD1 - TRBV2 CASSPGQGSYEQYF TGTGCCAGCAGTCCGGGACAGGGATCCTACGAGCAGTACTTC
TRBJ2-5 - - TRBV7-9 CASSIAGQETQYF TGTGCCAGCAGCATTGCCGGGCAAGAGACCCAGTACTTC
TRBJ1-1 TRBD1 - TRBV7-9 CASSDRDRGSPREGTEAFF TGTGCCAGCAGCGACCGGGACAGGGGATCCCCACGTGAAGGTACTGAAGCTTTCTTT
TRBJ2-6 TRBD1 - TRBV11-2 CASSKGQGKLTGANVLTF TGTGCCAGCAGCAAAGGACAGGGGAAGCTCACTGGGGCCAACGTCCTGACTTTC
TRBJ2-7 - - TRBV2 CASRISYEQYF TGTGCCAGCAGAATCAGCTACGAGCAGTACTTC
TRBJ1-3 - once TRBV10-2 CASSRARTSSGNTIYF TGCGCCAGCAGTAGGGCCAGGACAAGCTCTGGAAACACCATATATTTT
TRBJ2-5 TRBD2 - TRBV30 CAWRLAGGRIETQYF TGTGCCTGGAGACTAGCGGGGGGGCGGATAGAGACCCAGTACTTC
TRBJ2-3 - - TRBV12-3/TRBV12-4 CASSSFRADTQYF TGTGCCAGCAGTTCTTTCAGGGCCGATACGCAGTATTTT
TRBJ1-2 - once TRBV2 CASTPRTATYGYTF TGTGCCAGCACCCCAAGGACAGCCACCTATGGCTACACCTTC
TRBJ1-5 - - TRBV13 CASSLRQGDQPQHF TGTGCCAGCAGCCTGCGGCAGGGCGATCAGCCCCAGCATTTT
TRBJ2-1 TRBD2 - TRBV5-4 CASSVQAGGPWNEQFF TGTGCCAGCAGCGTTCAAGCGGGGGGGCCGTGGAATGAGCAGTTCTTC
TRBJ2-5 - once TRBV6-5 CASQRWQETQYF TGTGCCAGTCAGCGGTGGCAAGAGACCCAGTACTTC
TRBJ1-6 TRBD1 few TRBV7-9 CASSTSGTGPWNSPLHF TGTGCCAGCAGCACCTCCGGGACAGGGCCTTGGAATTCACCCCTCCACTTT
TRBJ2-6 - - TRBV11-2 CASSLRPGAGANVLTF TGTGCCAGCAGCTTAAGGCCAGGGGCCGGGGCCAACGTCCTGACTTTC